This T cell receptor beta chain is from a study of blood T cell repertoires in COVID-19. Study context: The United States, Italy and Spain were the sources of the acute and convalescent COVID-19 samples. Sources were T cells, B-cell-depleted T cells, or PBMCs; the material itself was cDNA or gDNA.

The CDR3 length is 16 residues. Trimming at V came to 1 base and at J to 5 bases, leaving 7 bases not matched to a gene. Germline CDR1 MNHEY, CDR2 SMNVEV (reference sequence). Authors' data handling: Amplification of reference gene primers was used by the study to estimate nucleated cell counts. The data were produced by immunoSEQ multiplex PCR, yet TCRdb's version contains in-frame clones alone and is incomplete. The DNA gave D and trimming, while V, J and clone size come from that table. The table shows about 77,000 clones, with 80% occurring only once. This clonotype originated in an older woman with acute or convalescent COVID-19. The specimen was peripheral blood. The chain has TRBV27 and TRBJ2-1; TRBD1 aligns across 8 bases. DNA for the CDR3: TGTGCCAGCAGTTTATTGGGGCAGGGGGCTGACAATGAGCAGTTCTTC. Translated, it gives CASSLLGQGADNEQFF.